The source of this T cell receptor beta chain is a study of blood T cell repertoires in COVID-19. Turning to the study itself: Whether acute or convalescent, the COVID-19 samples came from the United States, Italy and Spain.

The germline gives CDR1 SGHTA, CDR2 FQGNSA. Trimming shortened V by 5 bases and J by 2 bases, and 12 bases separated the two germline ends. This CDR3 contains 14 residues. Seattle enrolled patients during active infection and tracked them longitudinally. In the study's own analysis: Reference gene primer amplification yielded estimated nucleated cell counts. Produced via immunoSEQ multiplex PCR; TCRdb's table is partial and in-frame only. Clone size and V and J calls were adopted from that table, with D and trimming inferred from the DNA. This sample has 200,000 to 250,000 clones; 75% to 85% occur once, and the top ten carry over 0.95%.

What was sequenced was peripheral blood. The TCR sequence derives from a young woman with COVID-19, enrolled during active disease. J is TRBJ2-5 and V is TRBV7-2; maybe TRBD1 (5 bases). CDR3 in DNA: TGTGCCAGCAGCACTCGACAGAAACAAGAGACCCAGTACTTC. Its translation is CASSTRQKQETQYF.